Below are 18 T cell receptor beta chains sequenced from a single sample in a study of human T cells and chemical hapten exposure. TCRdb recomputed calls from the RACE reads with MiXCR, one row per CDR3 protein. The repertoire has about 140,000 distinct CDR3 sequences, approximately 10% of them found once; the top ten carry more than 1.1%. Time point meaning: patch test 2, 6 weeks after DPC sensitization. Indicated treatment: therapeutic diphenylcyclopropenone sensitization with weekly scalp DPC. Sequencing used whole blood, obtained in connection with sensitization to the hapten diphenylcyclopropenone (DPC). The receptor source for this set is a woman in her fifties or sixties with alopecia areata. Some clones in this sample may be carry-over from other donors' samples.

This clonotype showed up just a few times. V gene TRBV3-1 combines with J gene TRBJ2-5, with a weak D call TRBD2 (5 bases). V lost 1 base and J lost 2, with 20 bases in between. Looked up from germline, CDR1 is LGHDT and CDR2 is YNNKEL (reference sequence). The CDR3 has 18 amino acids. The CDR3 region has the DNA TGTGCCAGCAGCCAAGGAAGACGGGGAAGGGCGAAACAAGAGACCCAGTACTTC. Encoded protein: CASSQGRRGRAKQETQYF.

V usage is TRBV12-3 or TRBV12-4 and J usage is TRBJ2-2; D tentatively fits TRBD1 or TRBD2 (5 bases each). Trimming pared 3 bases from V and 8 bases from J, leaving 13 bases between. This CDR3 is 14 amino acids long. CDR3 region: CASSLGHRRGELFF. The CDR3 DNA sequence: TGTGCCAGCAGTTTGGGGCACCGGAGGGGGGAGCTGTTTTTT.

This clonotype was seen ten or more times. V is TRBV13 and J is TRBJ2-5; 10 nucleotides agree with TRBD2. The CDR3 has 15 amino acids. The trim removed 1 base at V and 7 bases at J, leaving 6 bases unmatched. Germline CDR1 reads PRHDT; CDR2 reads FYEKMQ (reference sequence). The CDR3 nucleotides are TGTGCCAGCAGCTTAGAGACTAGCGGGCCGGGGACCCAGTACTTC. Translation gives CASSLETSGPGTQYF.

This chain uses TRBV5-1 with TRBJ2-2, with a tentative D call TRBD1 (5 bases). Germline CDR1 and CDR2: SGHRS and YFSETQ. V shed 0 bases and J shed 3 bases, with 9 bases lying between them. The CDR3 runs 15 residues. CDR3 sequence (DNA): TGCGCCAGCAGCTTGGGCGACAGTTACACCGGGGAGCTGTTTTTT. It codes for CASSLGDSYTGELFF.

Remarks on this clonotype: This is likely a read error, given that the CDR3 carries no conserved phenylalanine or tryptophan at its end. V is TRBV6-5 and J is TRBJ1-2; D not resolved. V lost 6 bases and J lost 2, with 10 bases in between. Germline CDR1 and CDR2: MNHEY and SVGAGI. This CDR3 is built from 13 residues. The DNA for the CDR3 is TGTGCCAGCAGCCCCGGACTGAACTATGGCTACACCTAC. It is translated as CASSPGLNYGYTY.

The rearrangement uses TRBV7-9 and TRBJ2-1; 14 nucleotides line up with TRBD2. V was clipped by 5 bases and J by 8 bases; unmatched bases: 11. This CDR3 is built from 17 residues. CDR1 and CDR2 from the germline V gene are SEHNR and FQNEAQ (reference sequence). CDR3 nucleotides: TGTGCCAGCAGCATCGGGACAGGGGGACTAGCGGGAGATGAGCAGTTCTTC. Protein sequence: CASSIGTGGLAGDEQFF.

This clonotype was observed a few times. The J gene is TRBJ2-7, the V gene TRBV20-1; D not resolved. V was shortened by 3 bases and J by 5 bases, with 8 bases between the two germline ends. CDR1 and CDR2 (germline): DFQATT, SNEGSKA (reference sequence). The length of the CDR3 is 11 residues. The chain's CDR3 is CSARLGNEQYF. For the CDR3, the DNA is TGCAGTGCTAGGCTAGGGAACGAGCAGTACTTC.

The chain combines TRBV11-2 with TRBJ2-1; TRBD1 matches at 7 bases. The CDR3 length is 16 residues. Germline lookup yields CDR1 SGHAT and CDR2 FQNNGV. V lost 4 bases, J lost 0 bases, and 6 bases stayed unmatched. The CDR3 is CASSSQGTLSYNEQFF. DNA of the CDR3: TGTGCCAGCAGCTCACAGGGGACCCTCTCCTACAATGAGCAGTTCTTC.

CDR3 amino acids: CASSSLGTGGVDEQYF. For the CDR3, the DNA is TGTGCCAGCAGCTCACTCGGGACAGGGGGCGTGGACGAGCAGTACTTC. The rearrangement uses TRBV28 and TRBJ2-7, with TRBD1 identical over 12 bases. The V gene's germline CDR1 is MDHEN and CDR2 SYDVKM. The CDR3 is made up of 16 amino acids. V lost 6 bases, J lost 5 bases, and 11 bases stayed unmatched.

To note about this clonotype: At one end, the junction sequence differs from germline, possibly due to a read error. The rearrangement joins TRBV5-6 to TRBJ1-1; TRBD1 aligns across 8 bases. Germline CDR1 reads SGHDT; CDR2 reads YYEEEE. This CDR3 contains 15 residues. CDR3 DNA: TGTGTCAGCAGCCCTGACAGGGGCACGAGGACTGAAGCTTTCTTT. This sequence encodes CVSSPDRGTRTEAFF.

This clonotype appeared a few times. The chain carries TRBV19 and TRBJ2-2; TRBD1 is a possible D gene (6 bases). CDR1 and CDR2 (germline): LNHDA, SQIVND (reference sequence). The CDR3 is made up of 11 amino acids. V was pared by 10 bases and J by 6 bases, with 9 bases between. CDR3 in amino acids: CATRGPGELFF. The CDR3 DNA is TGTGCCACCAGGGGTCCCGGGGAGCTGTTTTTT.

This clonotype has ten or more counts. V is TRBV30 and J is TRBJ2-2; D may be TRBD2 (6 bases). V lost 3 bases and J 1 base, leaving 9 bases between the germline ends. CDR3 length: 14 amino acids. Per the germline V gene, CDR1 is GTSNPN and CDR2 is SVGIG (reference sequence). CDR3 coding DNA: TGTGCCTGGAGAGGGGAGGTGAACACCGGGGAGCTGTTTTTT. Translating gives CAWRGEVNTGELFF.

This clonotype was picked up many times. The chain employs TRBV2 and TRBJ1-2; perhaps TRBD1 as D (6 bases). The CDR3 has 12 residues. Germline CDR1 SNHLY, CDR2 FYNNEI. V was clipped by 6 bases and J by 7 bases, with 12 bases between them. The DNA for the CDR3 is TGTGCCAGCAGGGCAGGGGTGCTTGGCTACACCTTC. Amino acid sequence: CASRAGVLGYTF.

In this sample, this clonotype turned up a few times. The J gene is TRBJ2-7, the V gene TRBV18; D not resolved. V shed 6 bases and J shed 13 bases, with 19 bases lying between them. This CDR3 spans 12 amino acids. Per germline, CDR1 KGHSH and CDR2 LQKENI. The CDR3 DNA is TGTGCCAGCTCCCGCGGAGAAGGACCCCCCTACTTC. This encodes CASSRGEGPPYF.

This clonotype was detected a few times. The CDR3 DNA reads as TGTGCCAGCAGGGGAAGAAGCTCTGGAAACACCATATATTTT. Residues: CASRGRSSGNTIYF. This sequence joins TRBV2 and TRBJ1-3; no definite D call. Germline-derived CDR1 and CDR2 are SNHLY and FYNNEI. Trimming shortened V by 6 bases and J by 0 bases, and 9 bases separated the two germline ends. The CDR3 extends over 14 amino acids.

This clonotype occurred a few times. DNA for the CDR3: TGTGCCAGCAGCTCGAGGGGGAACACCGGGGAGCTGTTTTTT. This sequence encodes CASSSRGNTGELFF. The V call is TRBV11-3, the J call TRBJ2-2; D may be TRBD1 or TRBD2 (5 bases each). The germline V gene encodes CDR1 SGHNT and CDR2 YENEEA. The CDR3 has 14 residues. V was pared by 4 bases and J by 1 base, with 7 bases between.

The genes are TRBV7-2 and TRBJ1-2; no clear D. Germline lookup yields CDR1 SGHTA and CDR2 FQGNSA. Trimming pared 1 base from V and 8 bases from J, leaving 17 bases between. The CDR3 length is 15 residues. The CDR3 loop is CASSLGSTRVRGYTF. The CDR3 nucleotides are TGTGCCAGCAGCTTAGGTAGCACTAGAGTACGCGGCTACACCTTC.

Note on this clonotype: An end of the junction does not agree with germline; a read error may underlie this. This chain uses TRBV7-2 with TRBJ2-7; D is undetermined. Germline values: CDR1 SGHTA, CDR2 FQGNSA. The CDR3 has 14 residues. The CDR3 DNA is TGTGCCAGCAGCCAGAGAGGCCTCTCCCACGAGCAGTACTTC. Protein: CASSQRGLSHEQYF.